This is a list of T cell receptor beta chains from one sample in a study of Ad26.COV2.S vaccination and SARS-CoV-2 variants. Clones were read by immunoSEQ multiplex PCR, and TCRdb kept only the in-frame ones, dropping some. The data show 300,000 to 400,000 clones, around 87% seen once. The input for sequencing was peripheral blood, taken in a trial of Ad26.COV2.S vaccine versus placebo. These receptors were obtained from a person between 18 and 65 years old who received the Ad26.COV2.S COVID-19 vaccine or a placebo. Each CDR3 is given with its conserved first and last residue. Fields, in order: D gene, J gene, V gene, clone size, CDR3 protein, CDR3 DNA. D genes are given only for firm matches. Size is omitted from some rows. Given values are once, few, many or a class for expanded clones.

>NA|TRBJ2-3|TRBV4-1|NA
CASSRLLSADTQYF
TGCGCCAGCAGCCGACTACTTAGTGCAGATACGCAGTATTTT
>NA|TRBJ2-3|TRBV9|NA
CASSPDWHQLYTQYF
TGTGCCAGCAGCCCCGACTGGCATCAATTGTATACGCAGTATTTT
>NA|TRBJ1-3|TRBV10-3|NA
CAISVPGGSLSAYSGNTIYF
TGTGCCATCAGTGTTCCGGGTGGGTCGTTATCCGCCTACTCTGGAAACACCATATATTTT
>NA|TRBJ1-6|TRBV11-1|NA
CASSPSPVGNSPLHF
TGTGCCAGCAGCCCTAGTCCCGTCGGAAATTCACCCCTCCACTTT
>NA|TRBJ2-7|TRBV28|NA
CASTQGISYEQYF
TGTGCCAGCACCCAGGGAATTTCCTACGAGCAGTACTTC
>NA|TRBJ2-5|TRBV4-2|NA
CASSQGGLEETQYF
TGTGCCAGCAGCCAAGGGGGACTTGAAGAGACCCAGTACTTC
>NA|TRBJ2-7|TRBV5-4|NA
CASSFGLGEQYF
TGTGCCAGCAGCTTTGGACTCGGCGAGCAGTACTTC
>NA|TRBJ1-2|TRBV29-1|NA
CSVVKDYGYTF
TGCAGCGTTGTCAAAGATTATGGCTACACCTTC
>NA|TRBJ1-3|TRBV7-2|NA
CASSFRTHRRRNTIYF
TGTGCCAGCAGCTTCCGGACACACCGTCGACGAAACACCATATATTTT
>NA|TRBJ2-5|TRBV4-1|NA
CASSQSGRGTQYF
TGCGCCAGCAGCCAATCAGGCCGGGGGACCCAGTACTTC
>NA|TRBJ1-2|TRBV15|NA
CATSRESGGYTF
TGTGCCACCAGCAGAGAGTCTGGAGGCTACACCTTC
>TRBD1|TRBJ1-1|TRBV3-1/TRBV3-2|NA
CASSTTGGTEAFF
TGTGCCAGCAGCACAACAGGGGGCACTGAAGCTTTCTTT
>NA|TRBJ1-5|TRBV4-2|NA
CASSPGGVGSNQPQHF
TGTGCCAGCAGCCCAGGTGGCGTGGGGAGCAATCAGCCCCAGCATTTT
>NA|TRBJ2-6|TRBV28|NA
CASSPPLGPGANVLTF
TGTGCCAGCAGTCCACCCTTAGGCCCTGGGGCCAACGTCCTGACTTTC
>NA|TRBJ2-3|TRBV4-1|NA
CASSPWWAGTDTQYF
TGCGCCAGCAGCCCCTGGTGGGCCGGCACAGATACGCAGTATTTT
>TRBD2|TRBJ2-5|TRBV7-3|NA
CASSPGLAGGQETQYF
TGTGCCAGCAGCCCGGGACTAGCGGGGGGACAAGAGACCCAGTACTTC
>NA|TRBJ1-1|TRBV6-2/TRBV6-3|NA
CASSPGDRRRGAFF
TGTGCCAGCAGTCCCGGCGACAGGCGGAGGGGGGCTTTCTTT
>NA|TRBJ1-2|TRBV5-6|NA
CASSLASGGGGYTF
TGTGCCAGCAGCTTGGCCTCAGGTGGTGGCGGCTACACCTTC
>NA|TRBJ1-2|TRBV6-6|NA
CASTDRGQATNYGYTF
TGTGCCAGCACTGACCGAGGCCAGGCGACTAACTATGGCTACACCTTC
>TRBD1|TRBJ2-2|TRBV15|NA
CATETGPNTGELFF
TGTGCCACCGAGACAGGGCCGAACACCGGGGAGCTGTTTTTT
>TRBD1|TRBJ2-1|TRBV5-1|NA
CASSFRDSYNEQFF
TGCGCCAGCAGCTTTCGGGACAGCTACAATGAGCAGTTCTTC
>NA|TRBJ1-6|TRBV25-1|NA
CASRRAGEGNSPLHF
TGTGCCAGCAGAAGGGCGGGAGAGGGAAATTCACCCCTCCACTTT
>NA|TRBJ2-3|TRBV11-2|NA
CASSSDSGTQYF
TGTGCCAGCAGTTCCGATAGTGGTACGCAGTATTTT
>NA|TRBJ1-2|TRBV21-1|NA
CASSKSPANYGYTF
TGTGCCAGCAGCAAAAGCCCAGCTAACTATGGCTACACCTTC
>NA|TRBJ1-4|TRBV30|NA
CAWSVGVTNEKLFF
TGTGCCTGGAGTGTAGGGGTGACTAATGAAAAACTGTTTTTT
>NA|TRBJ2-1|TRBV11-2|NA
CASSLNGGGPEFF
TGTGCCAGCAGCTTAAACGGTGGGGGGCCAGAGTTCTTC
>NA|TRBJ1-1|TRBV30|NA
CAWSRGDTEAFF
TGTGCCTGGAGTCGGGGGGACACTGAAGCTTTCTTT
>NA|TRBJ1-2|TRBV9|once
CASTPSPAELVNGYTF
TGTGCCAGCACCCCGTCCCCTGCAGAGTTGGTGAATGGCTACACCTTC
>TRBD1|TRBJ2-1|TRBV5-1|NA
CASSLQGPGPPDNEQFF
TGCGCCAGCAGCCTACAGGGGCCGGGCCCCCCGGACAATGAGCAGTTCTTC
>TRBD2|TRBJ2-4|TRBV15|NA
CATSRVKTGLAGTKNIQYF
TGTGCCACCAGCAGAGTTAAGACGGGACTAGCGGGGACCAAAAACATTCAGTACTTC
>NA|TRBJ1-1|TRBV18|NA
CASSPSQGSEAFF
TGTGCCAGCTCACCATCTCAGGGCTCTGAAGCTTTCTTT
>TRBD1|TRBJ1-1|TRBV11-2|NA
CASRLQGSTEAFF
TGTGCCAGCAGGCTACAGGGGTCCACTGAAGCTTTCTTT
>NA|TRBJ2-7|TRBV5-1|once
CASSLDTSTYEQYF
TGCGCCAGCAGCTTGGACACTTCCACCTACGAGCAGTACTTC
>TRBD1|TRBJ1-2|TRBV7-2|few
CASSRDRGYGYTF
TGTGCCAGCAGCCGGGACAGGGGCTATGGCTACACCTTC
>TRBD2|TRBJ2-1|TRBV30|few
CAWASGDSSYNEQFF
TGTGCCTGGGCTAGCGGGGATAGCTCCTACAATGAGCAGTTCTTC
>NA|TRBJ2-3|TRBV27|NA
CASSPYRTDTQYF
TGTGCCAGCAGTCCGTACAGGACAGATACGCAGTATTTT
>NA|TRBJ2-3|TRBV19|NA
CASSAPLAGVTDTQYF
TGTGCCAGTAGTGCACCCCTGGCAGGGGTCACAGATACGCAGTATTTT
>TRBD1|TRBJ1-5|TRBV5-8|NA
CASSIGTVWHF
TGTGCCAGCAGCATCGGGACAGTGTGGCATTTT
>NA|TRBJ1-1|TRBV5-6|NA
CASSPDLNTEAFF
TGTGCCAGCAGCCCGGACCTGAACACTGAAGCTTTCTTT
>NA|TRBJ1-5|TRBV6-5|NA
CASSYSTSNQPQHF
TGTGCCAGCAGTTACTCCACTAGCAATCAGCCCCAGCATTTT
>NA|TRBJ2-2|TRBV30|few
CAWRAVRAGELFF
TGTGCCTGGCGGGCGGTTAGGGCCGGGGAGCTGTTTTTT
>TRBD2|TRBJ2-7|TRBV7-7|NA
CASSPFGTSVAYEQYF
TGTGCTAGCAGCCCCTTTGGGACTAGCGTGGCCTACGAGCAGTACTTC
>NA|TRBJ2-5|TRBV4-2|NA
CASSRDFSETQYF
TGTGCCAGCAGCAGGGACTTCTCGGAGACCCAGTACTTC
>NA|TRBJ2-7|TRBV9|NA
CASSVGTYLDEQYF
TGTGCCAGCAGCGTAGGTACTTATCTGGACGAGCAGTACTTC
>NA|TRBJ2-5|TRBV6-5|NA
CASKRWQQETQYF
TGTGCCAGCAAGCGGTGGCAGCAAGAGACCCAGTACTTC
>NA|TRBJ1-2|TRBV7-2|NA
CASSFLGRGGGYTF
TGTGCCAGCAGCTTCCTGGGGAGGGGTGGTGGCTACACCTTC
>NA|TRBJ1-6|TRBV11-2|few
CASSLGRGANSPLHF
TGTGCCAGCAGCTTAGGACGAGGGGCTAATTCACCCCTCCACTTT